This T cell receptor (beta chain) was sequenced in a study of T cell responses to AZD1222 COVID-19 vaccine (dated by TCRdb to the early 2020s). Some background on the complete study: AZD1222 recipients given second doses at about 4 weeks or at about 12 weeks were pooled, since spike-specific TCR depth and breadth were not found to differ between the two schedules. A total of around 240 trial participants underwent TCR sequencing, of whom nearly 210 had received two doses of AZD1222 and about 25 had received two doses of the MenACWY control vaccine. Enrollment into the trials was organized by age into subgroups of 18-55, 56-69 and 70-plus years, and those subgroups contained approximately 150, 30 and 60 TCR-sequenced participants, respectively.

General findings and caveats noted by the study authors: In the small 56-69-year group, the increase in depth fell short of significance, most likely because of low power. The whole spike protein was spanned by vaccine-associated CD4 TCRs, and dominant responses were seen in regions 160-218 and 743-854. Participants were mostly white British and included more females than males, and it was suggested by the authors that clonal diversity may have been underestimated. Conclusions about previously exposed vaccinees are limited, since just six AZD1222 recipients were seropositive for SARS-CoV-2 at baseline. After two AZD1222 doses, both the breadth and the depth of spike-specific TCRs were significantly higher than at day 0 and than in MenACWY recipients. Because no samples from the day 14 peak response were available, repertoires could be characterized only after the peak T cell response. Nearly half of unique spike-specific TCRs reportedly recognized epitopes outside regions mutated in the B.1.351 and B.1.1.7 variants.

The time point label on this specimen signifies: baseline before first vaccination. The vaccinee samples were drawn from two UK trials, COV001 and COV002, one of which was a single-blind randomized controlled phase 2/3 trial testing AZD1222 (ChAdOx1 nCoV-19) in healthy adults. For TCRbeta chain sequencing, PBMC samples from trial participants were taken at day 0 and at day 28 after the second dose. With regard to this clone: Its antigen specificity is not known. Per-nucleotide qualities are absent, and no much larger clonotype sits a single base away.

The CDR3 regions of human TCRbeta chains were analyzed by immunosequencing. In the authors' own workflow: TCRs in the repertoires were compared against a reference library of SARS-CoV-2-specific TCRs that had been generated with the MIRA antigen-specificity platform. Breadth was defined as the fraction of unique TCRs that were SARS-CoV-2-associated. Depth was defined as the fraction of total T cells that were SARS-CoV-2-associated. Each spike-specific TCR was assigned to its reactive spike region and to a CD4 or CD8 class using the MIRA data. Log10-transformed breadth and depth values were compared by one-way ANOVA with Sidak's multiple comparisons tests. What TCRdb holds here is the immuneACCESS table cut down to in-frame rearrangements. Part of the clones is not present; checked against another copy, under half of the missing clones reflect an unresolved V gene, and the others are unexplained. V, J and clone size reflect that table, while D and trimming were determined from the DNA. Across this sample there are some 200,000 clones, with around 92% seen only once. The top ten clones comprise less than 11% of the sample.

As encoded in the germline V gene, CDR1 is KGHSH while CDR2 is LQKENI. Its CDR3 holds 15 amino acids, cysteine through phenylalanine. The retained sequence is limited to the CDR3, 45 bases, with the frame set at the first base. V drops 3 bases and J drops 0 bases, leaving 9 bases in between. The rearranged chain carries TRBV18 and TRBJ1-3; there is no confident call for the D gene. The source is an adult in good health. The sequences come from peripheral blood, collected on day 0 of AZD1222 vaccination. The CDR3 protein sequence reads: CASSPPMHSGNTIYF. Here is the DNA: TGTGCCAGCTCACCGCCGATGCACTCTGGAAACACCATATATTTT.